The 29 T cell receptor beta chains presented below share a single source sample, sequenced in a study of cytotoxic CD8 clonotypes in ibrutinib-treated CLL. Clones were read by immunoSEQ multiplex PCR, and TCRdb kept only the in-frame ones, dropping some. The data hold about 49,000 clones, with 45% to 55% observed a single time. This specimen consisted of PBMCs, obtained after 12 months of ibrutinib treatment. All receptors come from a human donor with chronic lymphocytic leukemia.

This clone was recorded a few times. This sequence joins TRBV30 and TRBJ1-3; D ambiguous. Per the germline V gene, CDR1 is GTSNPN and CDR2 is SVGIG (reference sequence). The CDR3 has 11 residues. V lost 4 bases, J lost 4 bases, and 5 bases lay in between. Here the CDR3 DNA reads TGTGCCTGGACAATCGGAAACACCATATATTTT. Amino acids: CAWTIGNTIYF.

The chain couples TRBV2 to TRBJ2-5; no reliable D call. Trimming stripped 6 bases from V and 2 bases from J, with 10 bases between. Germline CDR1 is SNHLY and CDR2 is FYNNEI. CDR3 length: 13 amino acids. CDR3 bases: TGTGCCAGCAGGCGGAAGGCTCAAGAGACCCAGTACTTC. Its translation: CASRRKAQETQYF. Combining the CDR3 with reference TRBV2 and TRBJ2-5 gives the whole variable domain EPEVTQTPSHQVTQMGQEVILRCVPISNHLYFYWYRQILGQKVEFLVSFYNNEISEKSEIFDDQFSVERPDGSNFTLKIRSTKLEDSAMYFCASRRKAQETQYFGPGTRLLVL.

V gene TRBV27 combines with J gene TRBJ1-1, with D perhaps matching TRBD1 (5 bases). Germline CDR1 and CDR2: MNHEY and SMNVEV (reference sequence). The CDR3 loop spans 16 amino acids. V lost 9 bases and J 0 bases, leaving 20 bases between the germline ends. CDR3 region: CASLATGHPVNTEAFF. The CDR3 DNA follows: TGTGCCAGTTTGGCCACGGGGCATCCGGTGAACACTGAAGCTTTCTTT.

The rearrangement uses TRBV5-1 and TRBJ2-7, with 11 bases lining up with TRBD1. Germline trimming cut 0 bases from V and 6 bases from J; bases unmatched to any gene: 5. The length of the CDR3 is 15 residues. Germline V CDR1 and CDR2: SGHRS, YFSETQ. The CDR3 sequence: CASSLGTGGFSEQYF. CDR3 sequence (DNA): TGCGCCAGCAGCTTGGGGACAGGGGGCTTCAGCGAGCAGTACTTC.

V is TRBV4-2 and J is TRBJ2-1, with D possibly called TRBD1 or TRBD2 (5 bases each). The CDR3 spans 16 residues. V dropped 1 base and J dropped 0 bases, with 10 bases sitting between them. CDR1 LGHNA and CDR2 YNFKEQ come from the germline V gene. CDR3 amino acids: CASSQGDASSYNEQFF. Here the CDR3 DNA reads TGTGCCAGCAGCCAAGGGGACGCCAGCTCCTACAATGAGCAGTTCTTC.

V and J are TRBV29-1 and TRBJ1-2, with D hard to call. Germline V gene sequence: CDR1 SQVTM, CDR2 ANQGSEA. Trimming cost V 1 base and J 7 bases, with 4 bases left between them. The CDR3 is made up of 10 amino acids. The CDR3 coding sequence is TGCAGCGTTGAAGTGAGTGGCTACACCTTC. Residues: CSVEVSGYTF.

This chain uses TRBV29-1 with TRBJ2-1; TRBD2 agrees at 15 bases. Germline V gives CDR1 SQVTM, CDR2 ANQGSEA. The CDR3 loop spans 15 amino acids. Trimming removed 7 bases from V and 6 bases from J; junction bases left unmatched: 7. The CDR3 is CSARRTSGRVNEQFF. The CDR3 DNA follows: TGCAGCGCCCGACGGACTAGCGGGAGGGTCAATGAGCAGTTCTTC.

Here the CDR3 DNA reads TGCGCCAGCACCCTGGACAGGAGGGGCGAGCAGTACTTC. Amino acid sequence: CASTLDRRGEQYF. The rearrangement uses TRBV5-1 and TRBJ2-7, with a tentative D call TRBD1 (7 bases). Trimming left V 6 bases short and J 6 bases short, with 16 bases between. Germline CDR1 reads SGHRS; CDR2 reads YFSETQ. The CDR3 has 13 residues.

This clone was counted many times. This chain uses TRBV7-9 with TRBJ1-5, with D maybe TRBD1 (6 bases). Per germline, CDR1 SEHNR and CDR2 FQNEAQ (reference sequence). V lost 5 bases to trimming and J lost 6 bases, with 17 bases between them. This CDR3 spans 15 amino acids. Here the CDR3 reads CASSMDLVGGQPQHF. The CDR3 DNA is TGTGCCAGCAGCATGGACCTCGTAGGGGGTCAGCCCCAGCATTTT.

This chain connects TRBV2 to TRBJ2-5; D uncertain. CDR1 is SNHLY and CDR2 is FYNNEI in the germline V gene. V was pared by 6 bases and J by 2 bases, with 7 bases between. The CDR3 extends over 12 amino acids. CDR3 in DNA: TGTGCCAGCAGGAGGATACAAGAGACCCAGTACTTC. It yields the protein CASRRIQETQYF.

J is TRBJ2-1 and V is TRBV2; TRBD2 agrees at 9 bases. There are 15 residues in the CDR3. Germline V gene sequence: CDR1 SNHLY, CDR2 FYNNEI. Losses at the gene ends were 4 bases for V and 2 bases for J; bases not matched to a gene: 3. The CDR3 coding sequence is TGTGCCAGCAGTGTTAGCGGGAGACCCTACAATGAGCAGTTCTTC. This sequence encodes CASSVSGRPYNEQFF.

The rearrangement links TRBV2 to TRBJ2-7, with D tentatively TRBD2 (6 bases). V was cut by 6 bases and J by 6 bases, with 21 bases left in between. The CDR3 contains 15 residues. Germline V CDR1 and CDR2: SNHLY, FYNNEI. In DNA form, the CDR3 reads TGTGCCAGCAGCTCTTCTAGCGACTCTGGGCGCGAGCAGTACTTC. It translates to CASSSSSDSGREQYF.

This clone showed up just a few times. The chain recombines TRBV4-2 with TRBJ1-1, with unresolved D. The V end was cut by 1 base, the J end by 3 bases, with 6 bases between. The germline gives CDR1 LGHNA, CDR2 YNFKEQ. The CDR3 extends over 13 amino acids. CDR3 sequence (DNA): TGTGCCAGCAGCCAAGCCGTACACACTGAAGCTTTCTTT. Amino acids: CASSQAVHTEAFF.

This chain connects TRBV29-1 to TRBJ1-2; 9 nucleotides match TRBD1. The ends lost 1 base at V and 8 bases at J; junction bases unmatched: 11. From germline, CDR1 is SQVTM and CDR2 ANQGSEA. The length of the CDR3 is 15 residues. The CDR3, as DNA: TGCAGCGTTGAAGCGGGACAGGGCCTGCTCGGGGGCTACACCTTC. Its protein is CSVEAGQGLLGGYTF.

This chain joins TRBV7-3 and TRBJ2-7; 9 nucleotides align to TRBD1. The CDR3 has 14 residues. Germline V gene data show CDR1 as SGHTA and CDR2 as FQGTGA. J gave up 6 bases and V 4 bases, and 7 bases lay outside the gene matches. CDR3 protein: CASSSGQGTTEQYF. The CDR3 nucleotides read TGTGCCAGCAGCTCGGGACAGGGAACGACCGAGCAGTACTTC. Drawing the rest from reference TRBV7-3 and TRBJ2-7, the complete variable domain is GAGVSQTPSNKVTEKGKYVELRCDPISGHTALYWYRQSLGQGPEFLIYFQGTGAADDSGLPNDRFFAVRPEGSVSTLKIQRTERGDSAVYLCASSSGQGTTEQYFGPGTRLTVT.

The gene calls are TRBV28 and TRBJ2-1, with TRBD2 matching over 13 bases. The V segment lost 5 bases and the J segment 7 bases; nucleotides outside the gene matches: 11. The CDR3 extends over 17 amino acids. In germline, CDR1 is MDHEN, CDR2 SYDVKM. The CDR3, as DNA: TGTGCCAGCAGTCTTAGCCGGGGACTAGCGGGAAAGAATGAGCAGTTCTTC. It codes for CASSLSRGLAGKNEQFF.

This sequence joins TRBV28 and TRBJ2-5; D tentatively reads TRBD1 or TRBD2 (5 bases each). Germline values: CDR1 MDHEN, CDR2 SYDVKM. Trimming stripped 5 bases from V and 3 bases from J, with 16 bases between. The CDR3 is made up of 15 amino acids. CDR3 nucleotides: TGTGCCAGCAGTCCGCCGATCGGGACCAAAGAGACCCAGTACTTC. Its protein is CASSPPIGTKETQYF.

The chain combines TRBV19 with TRBJ1-1; D is uncertain. This CDR3 spans 13 amino acids. CDR1 is LNHDA, CDR2 SQIVND, per germline (reference sequence). V shed 6 bases and J shed 1 base, with 9 bases lying between them. CDR3 nucleotide sequence: TGTGCCAGTAGCCTACAAGAGAACACTGAAGCTTTCTTT. This sequence encodes CASSLQENTEAFF.

This clone was found a few times. The chain couples TRBV18 to TRBJ2-3; D not certain. There are 15 residues in the CDR3. Germline V gene sequence: CDR1 KGHSH, CDR2 LQKENI. Trimming removed 3 bases at V and 3 bases at J, with 13 bases between. In DNA, the CDR3 is TGTGCCAGCTCACCTAATCGGGTGAGGACAGATACGCAGTATTTT. Amino acids: CASSPNRVRTDTQYF.

This clone came up a few times. The rearrangement joins TRBV18 to TRBJ1-2; no firm D call. Germline CDR1 is KGHSH and CDR2 is LQKENI. The CDR3 has 12 amino acids. Trimming pared 2 bases from V and 7 bases from J, leaving 8 bases between. The DNA for the CDR3 is TGTGCCAGCTCACCAGCGGATAGTGGCTACACCTTC. As protein: CASSPADSGYTF.

The chain recombines TRBV9 with TRBJ2-2; D remains unclear. The CDR3 is 13 amino acids. Trimming pared 0 bases from V and 7 bases from J, leaving 7 bases between. Looked up from germline, CDR1 is SGDLS and CDR2 is YYNGEE. The CDR3 DNA reads TGTGCCAGCAGCGTAGGGCTGGGCGGGGAGCTGTTTTTT. It yields the protein CASSVGLGGELFF.

The V and J genes are TRBV5-1 and TRBJ2-7; unclear D gene. Looked up from germline, CDR1 is SGHRS and CDR2 is YFSETQ. V lost 0 bases and J 4 bases, leaving 2 bases between the germline ends. CDR3 size: 11 residues. The CDR3 DNA reads as TGCGCCAGCAGCTTGGGTTACGAGCAGTACTTC. It encodes CASSLGYEQYF.

The chain links TRBV5-1 to TRBJ1-1; D unresolved. The germline CDR1 and CDR2 sequences are SGHRS and YFSETQ. The CDR3 extends over 13 amino acids. Trimming removed 4 bases at V and 5 bases at J, with 12 bases between. CDR3 sequence (DNA): TGCGCCAGCAGCCTCGGGCGAGGGACTGAAGCTTTCTTT. It specifies CASSLGRGTEAFF.

This clone was seen only a few times. The chain is built from TRBV7-6 and TRBJ2-1, with D tentatively TRBD1 (6 bases). Germline CDR1 is SGHVS and CDR2 is FNYEAQ. The CDR3 consists of 12 residues. The V end lost 3 bases, the J end lost 9 bases, and 9 bases lay between the germline ends. The CDR3, as DNA: TGTGCCAGCAGCTTCGGACAGACTGAGCAGTTCTTC. It specifies CASSFGQTEQFF.

This clone was found a few times. The chain has TRBV15 and TRBJ1-5; no clear D gene. The CDR3 extends over 12 amino acids. CDR1 is LNHNV and CDR2 is YYDKDF in the germline V gene (reference sequence). V shed 4 bases and J shed 3 bases, with 4 bases lying between them. CDR3 bases: TGTGCCACCAGCAACCACAATCAGCCCCAGCATTTT. As protein: CATSNHNQPQHF.

The gene calls are TRBV29-1 and TRBJ1-1; 7 nucleotides line up with TRBD1. Germline CDR1 is SQVTM and CDR2 is ANQGSEA. This CDR3 is 14 amino acids long. V shed 0 bases, J shed 4 bases, and the junction held 5 bases outside the gene matches. The CDR3 coding sequence is TGCAGCGTTGAAGAACAGGGGACCGGCACTGAAGCTTTCTTT. Its protein is CSVEEQGTGTEAFF.

The chain couples TRBV19 to TRBJ2-2; 10 bases align to TRBD1. Germline loops: CDR1 LNHDA, CDR2 SQIVND (reference sequence). V shed 10 bases, J shed 3 bases, and the junction held 8 bases outside the gene matches. The CDR3 extends over 15 amino acids. This CDR3 is CATNDRGRDTGELFF. In DNA, the CDR3 is TGTGCCACTAACGACAGGGGGCGAGACACCGGGGAGCTGTTTTTT. The full variable domain, its missing parts supplied by reference TRBV19 and TRBJ2-2, is DGGITQSPKYLFRKEGQNVTLSCEQNLNHDAMYWYRQDPGQGLRLIYYSQIVNDFQKGDIAEGYSVSREKKESFPLTVTSAQKNPTAFYLCATNDRGRDTGELFFGEGSRLTVL.

CDR3 sequence: CASSFRLAGFYNEQFF. The DNA of the CDR3 is TGTGCCAGCAGCTTTCGACTAGCGGGTTTCTACAATGAGCAGTTCTTC. The rearrangement uses TRBV11-2 and TRBJ2-1, with TRBD2 identical over 10 bases. There are 16 residues in the CDR3. Looked up from germline, CDR1 is SGHAT and CDR2 is FQNNGV. With V trimmed by 3 bases and J by 3 bases, 5 bases remained unmatched.

The chain recombines TRBV7-9 with TRBJ1-4; tentatively, D is TRBD1 (6 bases). This CDR3 contains 13 residues. The ends were cut back, 8 bases at V and 7 bases at J, with 14 bases in the middle. Per the germline V gene, CDR1 is SEHNR and CDR2 is FQNEAQ (reference sequence). CDR3 region: CASAPRGGEKLFF. As DNA, the CDR3 is TGTGCCAGCGCCCCCCGAGGGGGTGAAAAACTGTTTTTT.